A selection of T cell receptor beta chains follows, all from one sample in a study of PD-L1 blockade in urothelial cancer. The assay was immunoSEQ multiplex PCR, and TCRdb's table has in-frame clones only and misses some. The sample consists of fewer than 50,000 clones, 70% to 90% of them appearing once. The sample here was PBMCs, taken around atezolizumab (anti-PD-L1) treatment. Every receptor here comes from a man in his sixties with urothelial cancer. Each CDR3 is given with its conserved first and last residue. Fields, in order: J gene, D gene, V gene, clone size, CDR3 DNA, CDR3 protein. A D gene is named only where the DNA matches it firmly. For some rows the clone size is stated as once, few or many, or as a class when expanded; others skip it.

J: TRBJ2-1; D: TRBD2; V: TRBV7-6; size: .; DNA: TGTGCCAGCAGCTTAGCGCTTAGCGGGGAGTACAATGAGCAGTTCTTC; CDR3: CASSLALSGEYNEQFF
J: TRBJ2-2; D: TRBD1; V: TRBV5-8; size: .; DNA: TGTGCCAGCAGCATGGACAGGGCCGGCACCGGGGAGCTGTTTTTT; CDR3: CASSMDRAGTGELFF
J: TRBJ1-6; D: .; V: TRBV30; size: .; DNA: TGTGCCTGGAGGAGGGCCCTGGGCCCAGGCTCTAATTCACCCCTCCACTTT; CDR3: CAWRRALGPGSNSPLHF
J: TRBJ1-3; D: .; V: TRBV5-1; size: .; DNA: TGCGCCAGCAGCTTGCAAACAGTAGTTCCTGGAAACACCATATATTTT; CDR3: CASSLQTVVPGNTIYF
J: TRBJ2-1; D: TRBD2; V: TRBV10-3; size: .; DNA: TGTGCCATCAGCGTACTAGCGGGGGGGGACAATGAGCAGTTCTTC; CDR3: CAISVLAGGDNEQFF
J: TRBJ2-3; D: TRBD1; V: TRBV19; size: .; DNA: TGTGCCAGTAGTACGGGACAGGGGGCCGAAGATACGCAGTATTTT; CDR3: CASSTGQGAEDTQYF
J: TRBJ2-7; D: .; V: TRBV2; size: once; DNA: TGTGCCAGCAGCCGGGATCTTCCCCCCTACGAGCAGTACTTC; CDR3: CASSRDLPPYEQYF
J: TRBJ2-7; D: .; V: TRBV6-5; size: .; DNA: TGTGCCAGCAGGGGGGACTCCTCCTACGAGCAGTACTTC; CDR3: CASRGDSSYEQYF
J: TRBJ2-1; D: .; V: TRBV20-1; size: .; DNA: TGCAGTGCTAGCCGACAGGCCAGGGAGTTCTTC; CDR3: CSASRQAREFF
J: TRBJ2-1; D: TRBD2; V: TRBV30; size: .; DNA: TGTGCCTGGAGTAAAGGGACTAGCGGGGGGTTCACTGAGCAGTTCTTC; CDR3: CAWSKGTSGGFTEQFF
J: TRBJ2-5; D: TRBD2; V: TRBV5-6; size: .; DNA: TGTGCCAGCAGCTTCGTAGCGGGGGGGCCGGAGACCCAGTACTTC; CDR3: CASSFVAGGPETQYF
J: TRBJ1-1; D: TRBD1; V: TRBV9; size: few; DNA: TGTGCCAGCAGCTCTCGTCCGGGACAGGGGCTGAACACTGAAGCTTTCTTT; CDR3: CASSSRPGQGLNTEAFF
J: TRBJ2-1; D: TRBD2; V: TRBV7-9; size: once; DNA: TGTGCCAGCAGCTTACCAACCGGGACTAGCGTCGATGAGCAGTTCTTC; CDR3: CASSLPTGTSVDEQFF
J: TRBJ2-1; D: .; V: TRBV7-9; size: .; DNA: TGTGCCAGCAGCCCCCCGGATGAGCAGTTCTTC; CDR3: CASSPPDEQFF
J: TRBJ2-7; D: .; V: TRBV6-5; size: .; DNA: TGTGCCAGCAGCCCGGGACACTACTACGAGCAGTACTTC; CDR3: CASSPGHYYEQYF
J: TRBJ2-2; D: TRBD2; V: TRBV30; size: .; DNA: TGTGCCTGGAGTGTAGTACTAGCGGGGGGCCCGAACACCGGGGAGCTGTTTTTT; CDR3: CAWSVVLAGGPNTGELFF
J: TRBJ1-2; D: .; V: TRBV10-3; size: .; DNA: TGTGCCATCAGCACCAGGGATACTAACTATGGCTACACCTTC; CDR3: CAISTRDTNYGYTF
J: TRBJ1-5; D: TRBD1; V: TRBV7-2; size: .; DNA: TGTGCCAGCACAACAGGGGGGATGAGCAATCAGCCCCAGCATTTT; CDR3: CASTTGGMSNQPQHF
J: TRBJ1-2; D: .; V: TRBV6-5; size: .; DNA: TGTGCCAGCAGTTCCTTACTCAAGGGGATCAACTATGGCTACACCTTC; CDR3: CASSSLLKGINYGYTF
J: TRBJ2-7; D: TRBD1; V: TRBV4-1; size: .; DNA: TGCGCCAGCAGCCAAGACGCACGGGGACAGGGGGCAGGAGAGCAGTACTTC; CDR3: CASSQDARGQGAGEQYF
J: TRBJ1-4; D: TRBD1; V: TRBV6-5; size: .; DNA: TGTGCCAGCAGGGCTGGGGACAGACCAGAAAAACTGTTTTTT; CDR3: CASRAGDRPEKLFF
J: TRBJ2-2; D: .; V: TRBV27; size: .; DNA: TGTGCCAGCAGTATCGACACCGGGGAGCTGTTTTTT; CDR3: CASSIDTGELFF
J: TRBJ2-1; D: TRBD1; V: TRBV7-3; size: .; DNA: TGTGCCAGCAGCTTTTCGACAGGGCGGCCGCATGAGCAGTTCTTC; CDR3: CASSFSTGRPHEQFF
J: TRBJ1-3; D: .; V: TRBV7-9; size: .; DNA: TGTGCCAGCAGCTTAGCCGCAGGGTTTGGAAACACCATATATTTT; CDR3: CASSLAAGFGNTIYF
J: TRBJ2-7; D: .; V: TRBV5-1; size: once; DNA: TGCGCCAGCAGCTTGAATACGGGATCCTACGAGCAGTACTTC; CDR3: CASSLNTGSYEQYF
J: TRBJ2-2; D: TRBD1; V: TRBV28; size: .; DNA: TGTGCCAGCAGTTTAGTGGGACAGGGAGGCGGGGAGCTGTTTTTT; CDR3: CASSLVGQGGGELFF
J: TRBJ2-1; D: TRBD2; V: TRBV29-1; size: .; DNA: TGCAGCGTTAGCGGGGGGGCCTACAATGAGCAGTTCTTC; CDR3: CSVSGGAYNEQFF